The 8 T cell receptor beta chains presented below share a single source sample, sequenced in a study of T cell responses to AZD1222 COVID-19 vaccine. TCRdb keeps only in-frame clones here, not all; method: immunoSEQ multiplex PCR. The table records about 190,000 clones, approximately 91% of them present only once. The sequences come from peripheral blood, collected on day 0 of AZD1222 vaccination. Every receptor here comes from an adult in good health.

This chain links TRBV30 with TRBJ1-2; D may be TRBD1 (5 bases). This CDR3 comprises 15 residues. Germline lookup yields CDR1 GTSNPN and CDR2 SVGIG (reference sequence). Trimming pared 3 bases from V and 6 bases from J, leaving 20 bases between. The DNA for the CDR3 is TGTGCCTGGAGAGGGGCAGGCCACCTTGGGGATGGCTACACCTTC. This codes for CAWRGAGHLGDGYTF.

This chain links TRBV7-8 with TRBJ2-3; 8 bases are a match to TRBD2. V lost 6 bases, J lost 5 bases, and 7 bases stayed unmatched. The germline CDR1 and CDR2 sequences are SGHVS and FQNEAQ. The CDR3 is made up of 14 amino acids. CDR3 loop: CASRPGGPGDTQYF. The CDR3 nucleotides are TGTGCCAGCAGGCCGGGGGGGCCGGGAGATACGCAGTATTTT.

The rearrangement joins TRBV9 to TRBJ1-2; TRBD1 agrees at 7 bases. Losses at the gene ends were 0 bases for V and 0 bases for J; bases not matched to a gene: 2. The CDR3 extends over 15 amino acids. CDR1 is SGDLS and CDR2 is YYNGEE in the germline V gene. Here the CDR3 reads CASSVEGQPNYGYTF. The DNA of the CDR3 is TGTGCCAGCAGCGTAGAGGGACAGCCTAACTATGGCTACACCTTC. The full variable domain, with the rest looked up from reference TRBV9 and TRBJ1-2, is DSGVTQTPKHLITATGQRVTLRCSPRSGDLSVYWYQQSLDQGLQFLIQYYNGEERAKGNILERFSAQQFPDLHSELNLSSLELGDSALYFCASSVEGQPNYGYTFGSGTRLTVV.

CDR3 in amino acids: CASSVADRGYEQYF. CDR3 in DNA: TGTGCCAGCAGCGTAGCTGACAGGGGTTACGAGCAGTACTTC. The rearrangement links TRBV9 to TRBJ2-7; 8 bases agree with TRBD1. V lost 0 bases, J lost 4 bases, and 3 bases stayed unmatched. This CDR3 is built from 14 residues. CDR1 and CDR2 (germline): SGDLS, YYNGEE.

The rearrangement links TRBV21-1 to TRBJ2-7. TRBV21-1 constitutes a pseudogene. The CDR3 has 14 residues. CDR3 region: CASSKLVHGGEQYF. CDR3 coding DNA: TGTGCCAGCAGCAAATTGGTTCATGGGGGAGAGCAGTACTTC.

CDR3 residues: CASSWSGRELFF. DNA of the CDR3: TGTGCCAGCAGTTGGTCGGGGCGGGAGCTGTTTTTT. The chain recombines TRBV25-1 with TRBJ2-2, with D perhaps assigned TRBD1 or TRBD2 (5 bases each). The ends were cut back, 5 bases at V and 9 bases at J, with 10 bases in the middle. This CDR3 is 12 amino acids long. Germline-derived CDR1 and CDR2 are MGHDK and SYGVNS.

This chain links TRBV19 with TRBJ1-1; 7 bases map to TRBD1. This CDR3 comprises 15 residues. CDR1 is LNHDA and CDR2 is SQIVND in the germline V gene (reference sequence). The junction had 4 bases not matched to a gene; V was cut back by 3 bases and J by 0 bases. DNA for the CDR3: TGTGCCAGTAGTATGGGACAGCCGATGAACACTGAAGCTTTCTTT. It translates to CASSMGQPMNTEAFF.

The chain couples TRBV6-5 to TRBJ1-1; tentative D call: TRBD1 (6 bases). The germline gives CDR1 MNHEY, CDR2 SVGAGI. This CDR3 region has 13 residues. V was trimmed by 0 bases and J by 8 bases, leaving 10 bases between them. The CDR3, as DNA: TGTGCCAGCAGTTACTCGGCGGGGGGCGAAGCTTTCTTT. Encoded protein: CASSYSAGGEAFF.